The clone carrying this TCR beta chain was seen a single time. Its specificity is not known. The trim removed 3 bases at V and 5 bases at J, leaving 10 bases unmatched. CDR3 size: 18 residues. Germline V gene data show CDR1 as MNHEY and CDR2 as SMNVEV (reference sequence). Each TCR beta library was made by quantitative 5'-RACE that incorporated molecular barcodes. A single record per CDR3 protein comes from TCRdb applying MiXCR to the 5' RACE reads. Of roughly 180,000 distinct CDR3 sequences detected, 9.5% to 15% appear once; the ten largest clones hold about 17%. This record comes from a study of CD8 T cells in ankylosing spondylitis. The study, taken as a whole, reports: Past research had described some motif variants in reactive arthritis synovial fluid and blood. Clones that were linked to disease were CD8+ and were relatively rare in peripheral blood.

This clonotype was obtained from a male donor with ankylosing spondylitis or in good health (not recorded which). The chain joins TRBV27 to TRBJ2-3; 14 bases align to TRBD2. Sequencing was carried out using blood, either unsorted or a sorted T cell fraction (not recorded which). Here the CDR3 DNA reads TGTGCCAGCAGTTTCTCCGCGGGACTAGCGGGAGTTGAAGATACGCAGTATTTT. It codes for CASSFSAGLAGVEDTQYF.